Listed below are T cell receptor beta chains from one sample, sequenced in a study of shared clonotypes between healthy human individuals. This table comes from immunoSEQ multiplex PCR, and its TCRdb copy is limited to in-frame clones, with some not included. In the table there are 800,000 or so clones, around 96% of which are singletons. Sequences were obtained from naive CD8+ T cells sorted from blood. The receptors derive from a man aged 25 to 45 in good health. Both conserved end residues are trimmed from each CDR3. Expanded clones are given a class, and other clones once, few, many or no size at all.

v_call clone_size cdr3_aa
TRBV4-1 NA ASSQVLRGLQETQY
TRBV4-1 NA ASSQDGELATEQY
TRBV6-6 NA ASSFRDRDYNEQF
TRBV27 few ASSLLGSRGTQY
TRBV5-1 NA ASSLGLAGVIGGSYEQY
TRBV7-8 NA ASSLVPGDDQPQH
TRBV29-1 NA SAGNRYNEQF
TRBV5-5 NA ASSYGFRSEQF
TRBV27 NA ASMRGGSNQETQY
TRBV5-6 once ASSVTGPEAYEQY
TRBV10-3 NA AISTAGATREQY
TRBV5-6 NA ASSSGTEGTEAF
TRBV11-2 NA ASSLLGGLDEQF
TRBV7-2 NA ASSGPDYEQY
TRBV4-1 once ASAGAPSTGELF
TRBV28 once ASSSGTGVYEQY
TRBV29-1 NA SVELLAGPSSYEQY
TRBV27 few ASSYGAGYEQY
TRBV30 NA ARLAGDRTSPNEQY
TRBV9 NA ASSVAGGFNEKLF
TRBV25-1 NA ASSDIDPNNSRTYEQY
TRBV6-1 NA ASTVLPATNEKLF
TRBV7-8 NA ASSSVAGGETQY
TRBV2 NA ASSGPINYGYT
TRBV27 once ASGMNTEAF
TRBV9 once ASSPGTGMDTQY
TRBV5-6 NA ASSFEGNWAF
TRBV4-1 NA ASSQEGTSNEQF
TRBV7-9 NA ASSSPGQGSYEQY
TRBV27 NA ASSSGRSYNEQF
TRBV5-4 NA ASSSYRAIYNEQF
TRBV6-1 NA ASSDRDRGYDTQY
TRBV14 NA ASSQPTSGMADTQY
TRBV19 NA ASSISFPLEPYEQY
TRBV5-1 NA ASSSGTSGVSYEQY
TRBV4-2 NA ASSQAPTGASYNEQF
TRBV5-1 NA ASSFELAGAYEQY
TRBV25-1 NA ASTLGETQY
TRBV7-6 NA ASSIKLAGIRNEQF
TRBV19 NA ASSVIAGPYNEQF
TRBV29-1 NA SVTGTSGGSSYEQY
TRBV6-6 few ASSGHPFIYEQY
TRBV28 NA ASSFLTPASGINEQY
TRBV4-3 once ASSHELEQF
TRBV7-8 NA ASSRTERSYEQY
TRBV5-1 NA ASSPETSGRGGSYEQY